This record looks at one T cell receptor (beta chain) sequence and its context. Per the original data handling: Quantification of nucleated cells was approximated via reference gene primer amplification. Produced via immunoSEQ multiplex PCR; TCRdb's table is partial and in-frame only. The V and J calls and clone size come from that table; D and trimming were worked out from the DNA. The sample yields about 70,000 clones, 90% seen once. The data originate from a study of blood T cell repertoires in COVID-19. Study background: Collection of acute and convalescent COVID-19 samples took place in the United States, Italy and Spain. Sample material is recorded as cDNA or gDNA derived from T cells, B-cell-depleted T cells, or PBMCs.

This receptor was taken from a man aged 45-65 years with acute or convalescent COVID-19. Input material: peripheral blood.

The CDR3 protein is CASSYSIRDRAPLQFF. The CDR3 DNA sequence: TGTGCCAGCAGTTACTCGATCCGGGACAGGGCCCCTTTGCAGTTCTTC. The chain employs TRBV6-2 or TRBV6-3 and TRBJ2-1; 9 bases map to TRBD1. This CDR3 is 16 amino acids long. Trimming cost V 0 bases and J 12 bases; bases outside gene matches: 12. The germline gives CDR1 MNHEY, CDR2 SVGEGT.